The clone carrying this T cell receptor beta chain was picked up a small number of times. As yet, its antigen is unknown. The study ran its PCR with 60 Vbeta and 13 Jbeta primers. Profiled with immunoSEQ multiplex PCR; TCRdb holds only in-frame clones, not every one. The data contain about 180,000 clones, 84% of them singletons. V gave up 1 base and J gave up 7 bases; unmatched junction bases: 8. The CDR3 consists of 14 residues. Germline loops: CDR1 SGHRS, CDR2 YFSETQ. This specimen comes from a study of cytomegalovirus exposure and HLA in healthy donors. Study summary: Sequencing of 150 million to 200 million T cells in an earlier analysis found 100 million to 140 million unique TCR beta sequences. Whole-study results and caveats: Most TCR sequences were rare, but some public TCRs occurred in many donors.

The receptor was isolated from a girl aged 2-15 years in good health and CMV-seropositive. The V call is TRBV5-1, the J call TRBJ2-7, with TRBD2 matching 7 bases. The material sequenced was PBMCs. The CDR3 loop is CASSLFLRGGEQYF. For the CDR3, the DNA is TGCGCCAGCAGCTTGTTCCTGCGGGGAGGGGAGCAGTACTTC.